This TCR beta chain was captured in a study of shared clonotypes between healthy human individuals. Study background: The study used three CD4 naive, three CD4 memory, two CD8 naive and one CD8 memory plate per donor.

V shed 5 bases and J shed 8 bases, with 18 bases lying between them. The CDR3 contains 15 residues. Germline assignment: CDR1 SGHTA and CDR2 FQGNSA. Study conclusions and caveats: Donor scarcity curtailed the genetic and exposure-history diversity represented herein. Among a few donors, roughly 5% of naive CD4 clonotypes were found in common. An anticipated effect of sequencing depth on clonotype sharing among donors was recognized.

Concerning this clone itself: Antigen: not known.

Data came from immunoSEQ multiplex PCR; TCRdb stores just in-frame clones and leaves some out. The sample has 2 million to 2.5 million clones, 85% to 95% seen once. Specimen: naive CD4+ T cells from PBMCs. Specified subset: CD45RA+ positively selected. The V call is TRBV7-2, the J call TRBJ1-4, with D possibly TRBD1 on 6 matching bases. The TCR was taken from a man in his late teens or twenties in good health. Some clones in this sample may be carry-over from other donors' samples. This chain's CDR3 is CASSKDRLPLEKLFF. In DNA, the CDR3 is TGTGCCAGCAGCAAAGACAGGCTCCCCTTGGAAAAACTGTTTTTT.